This T cell receptor beta chain was documented in a study of blood T cell repertoires in COVID-19. Across the whole study: COVID-19 samples from acute and convalescent phases originated in the United States, Italy and Spain. PBMCs, B-cell-depleted T cells, or T cells were the source of the cDNA or gDNA that made up the material.

This CDR3 comprises 14 residues. Between the trimmed V and J ends, which lost 6 bases and 9 bases, there was a span of 18 bases. Germline CDR1 is MRHNA and CDR2 is SNTAGT. Original processing notes: Cell counts per sample came from amplifying reference gene primers. Using immunoSEQ multiplex PCR, the repertoire was profiled, and TCRdb retains in-frame clones only, with some absent. V and J calls and clone size follow that table, whereas D and trimming were derived from the DNA. The sample yields approximately 52,000 clones, 80% to 90% seen once. The chain carries TRBV6-4 and TRBJ2-1, with a tentative D call TRBD2 (6 bases). Sequencing input: peripheral blood. The clonotype originates from a man in his 60s with acute or convalescent COVID-19. CDR3 residues: CASRKTTSYGEQFF. The CDR3 DNA sequence: TGTGCCAGCAGGAAAACCACTAGCTACGGTGAGCAGTTCTTC.